Here is one T cell receptor (beta chain) with its context. Which antigen it targets is not known. The sample holds no much larger clone one base away, and base qualities are not on file. To sequence the TCRbeta CDR3 region, genomic DNA was isolated from the sorted cells. The immunoSEQ Assay was used to sequence the TCRbeta CDR3 regions. The table comes from immuneACCESS by way of TCRdb, which keeps in-frame sequences with V and J called. Part of the clones is missing from these tables; in studies checked, under half for an unresolved V gene and the rest for unknown reasons. This sample lists tens of thousands of clones; roughly nine tenths were detected once. Around 1.8% of the sample goes to the ten largest clones. This record comes from a study of OX40 agonist ivuxolimab in advanced cancers. As for the study more broadly: The costimulatory receptor OX40 (CD134) was targeted by ivuxolimab, a fully human IgG2 agonistic monoclonal antibody. Intravenous ivuxolimab was administered to patients every 2 weeks at six dose levels: 0.01, 0.1, 0.3, 1.5, 3 and 10 mg/kg. Of the approximately 50 patients in dose escalation, around 20 had hepatocellular carcinoma, about 15 had melanoma, 9 had renal cell carcinoma and 9 had head and neck cancer. A male proportion of roughly 80% and a mean age of about 60 years, ranging from about 23 to 79, were recorded for the dose-escalation cohort. Patients were allowed to have had prior anti-PD-1, anti-PD-L1 or anti-CTLA-4 therapy, and more than 35% of the dose-escalation patients had been treated with checkpoint inhibitors. Partial responses were achieved by three dose-escalation patients, of whom one had hepatocellular carcinoma and two had cutaneous melanoma. Peripheral TCRbeta sequencing aimed to test whether ivuxolimab altered TCR sequence diversity and caused clonal T-cell expansion. The monotherapy dose-escalation portion (N = 52 patients) of the phase I ivuxolimab trial is reported in the paper.

Compared with germline, V lacks 6 bases and J lacks 6 bases; bases without a gene match: 10. There are 13 amino acids in the CDR3, from cysteine to phenylalanine inclusive. Here the CDR3 DNA is all that survives: 39 bases in frame from base 1. CDR1 and CDR2 (SQVTM, ANQGSEA) derive from the germline V gene. Points the paper makes about the study in general: The antigen specificity of the peripheral T cells that underwent clonal expansion was not determined. Low levels of normalized T-cell clonal expansion were also seen in some patients who did not respond. At doses of 0.1 to 3.0 mg/kg, clonal expansion of both CD4+ and CD8+ blood T cells was observed from baseline to week 6. On average, CD8+ T cells showed more expanded clones than CD4+ T cells after ivuxolimab. In the 0.1-3.0 mg/kg groups, partial responders were among the patients with the lowest normalized peripheral clonal expansion, particularly in CD8+ T cells.

The trial excluded patients who had a history of autoimmune disease or were on systemic immunosuppression. In every dose cohort, peripheral blood was drawn for TCR sequencing at baseline, cycle 4 day 1, and cycle 7 day 1. The samples were drawn from a first-in-human, open-label, multicenter phase I dose-escalation trial of ivuxolimab. The trial enrolled adults with locally advanced or metastatic head and neck squamous cell, hepatocellular, melanoma or renal cell carcinoma. Before TCR sequencing, CD4+ T cells and CD8+ T cells were sorted from peripheral blood as separate populations. The rearrangement combines TRBV29-1 with TRBJ2-7, with 8 central nucleotides matching TRBD1. Sample: CD4+ or CD8+ T cells sorted from blood, taken in a trial of the OX40 agonist ivuxolimab. The source of this sequence is an adult with an advanced solid tumor such as melanoma, head and neck, liver or kidney cancer. CDR3 loop: CSVLVAGGIEQYF. The DNA sequence is TGCAGCGTCTTGGTCGCAGGGGGCATCGAGCAGTACTTC.